This TCR beta chain is drawn from a study of beta chain features in type 1 diabetes. CDR1 and CDR2 from the germline V gene are SGHDT and YYEEEE. Trimming stripped 7 bases from V and 2 bases from J, with 16 bases between. The CDR3 length is 15 residues. For this clone: What it binds is not known.

Of the isolated RNA, all was reverse transcribed, and so the sequenced material was expressed TCRB transcripts. Measured with immunoSEQ multiplex PCR; TCRdb has only the in-frame clones, and not every one. The sample has around 120,000 clones, 15% to 20% seen once. General study results and limits: People with Type 1 diabetes carried modestly yet significantly shorter TCRB CDR3s in all four CD4+ subsets. Unsettled here was the matter of whether HLA type influences TCRB rearrangement. cDNA-based reads could over-represent cells with high TCR expression.

This sequence was found in a man between 18 and 35 years old with type 1 diabetes. This rearrangement joins TRBV5-6 to TRBJ1-5; D uncertain. Sequencing used central memory CD4+ T cells from blood. The CDR3 nucleotides are TGTGCCAGCTATCTGTTCCGCAATGGCAATCAGCCCCAGCATTTT. Protein product: CASYLFRNGNQPQHF.